A selection of T cell receptor beta chains follows, all from one sample in a study of blood T cell repertoires in COVID-19. Assay used: immunoSEQ multiplex PCR; TCRdb lists only in-frame clones, some missing. The sample has 97,000 or so clones, about 85% seen once. Material for sequencing was peripheral blood. The receptor source for this set is a man between 50 and 59 years old with active COVID-19. The CDR3 runs from the conserved cysteine through the conserved F or W. A D gene is named only where the DNA matches it firmly. Where a row states a size, it is once, few, many or the class of an expanded clone; other rows omit it.

clone size: .
D gene: .
J gene: TRBJ2-2
V gene: TRBV18
CDR3 DNA: TGTGCCAGCTCACCACTGGGGCTATTGAACACCGGGGAGCTGTTTTTT
CDR3 protein: CASSPLGLLNTGELFF

clone size: .
D gene: .
J gene: TRBJ2-1
V gene: TRBV4-2
CDR3 DNA: TGTGCCAGCAGCCTCATCGCGGAGGCGGAGCAGTTCTTC
CDR3 protein: CASSLIAEAEQFF

clone size: .
D gene: TRBD1
J gene: TRBJ1-1
V gene: TRBV5-4
CDR3 DNA: TGTGCCAGCAGCTTAAACAGGGGTACTGAAGCTTTCTTT
CDR3 protein: CASSLNRGTEAFF

clone size: once
D gene: .
J gene: TRBJ2-7
V gene: TRBV4-1
CDR3 DNA: TGCGCCAGCAGCCAAGACTCCACCGGCGACGCGAGGAGCTCCTACGAGCAGTACTTC
CDR3 protein: CASSQDSTGDARSSYEQYF

clone size: .
D gene: TRBD1
J gene: TRBJ1-2
V gene: TRBV9
CDR3 DNA: TGTGCCAGCAGCCCCCCCTCCGGACAGGGAAATTATGGCTACACCTTC
CDR3 protein: CASSPPSGQGNYGYTF

clone size: .
D gene: TRBD1
J gene: TRBJ1-6
V gene: TRBV11-2
CDR3 DNA: TGTGCCAGCAGCTTAGGGACAGGGAGGAATTCACCCCTCCACTTT
CDR3 protein: CASSLGTGRNSPLHF

clone size: few
D gene: TRBD1
J gene: TRBJ2-2
V gene: TRBV10-1
CDR3 DNA: TGCGCCAGCAGCCACATCGAGACAGGGGTCACCGGGGAGCTGTTTTTT
CDR3 protein: CASSHIETGVTGELFF

clone size: .
D gene: .
J gene: TRBJ2-4
V gene: TRBV5-6
CDR3 DNA: TGTGCCAGCAGCCTGACTAGTCAAAACATTCAGTACTTC
CDR3 protein: CASSLTSQNIQYF

clone size: once
D gene: .
J gene: TRBJ1-1
V gene: TRBV5-1
CDR3 DNA: TGCGCCAGCAGCTCCGGCGAAAACAGGGAAGCTTTCTTT
CDR3 protein: CASSSGENREAFF

clone size: .
D gene: .
J gene: TRBJ1-1
V gene: TRBV5-1
CDR3 DNA: TGCGCCAGCAGCTTGGCGCGGAGGCGGAACACTGAAGCTTTCTTT
CDR3 protein: CASSLARRRNTEAFF

clone size: .
D gene: .
J gene: TRBJ1-5
V gene: TRBV12-3/TRBV12-4
CDR3 DNA: TGTGCCAGCAGTTTAGCGGAGAGGCAGCCCCAGCATTTT
CDR3 protein: CASSLAERQPQHF

clone size: .
D gene: .
J gene: TRBJ1-1
V gene: TRBV7-9
CDR3 DNA: TGTGCCAGCAGCTTAGGGGTCAGCGCTAAAGCTTTCTTT
CDR3 protein: CASSLGVSAKAFF

clone size: .
D gene: .
J gene: TRBJ2-5
V gene: TRBV6-4
CDR3 DNA: TGTGCCAGCAGTCCCCGGGGGGCTCAAGAGACCCAGTACTTC
CDR3 protein: CASSPRGAQETQYF

clone size: .
D gene: .
J gene: TRBJ1-1
V gene: TRBV5-1
CDR3 DNA: TGCGCCAGCAGCTTGGATTCAGGGAGGCCGGAGACTTTCTTT
CDR3 protein: CASSLDSGRPETFF

clone size: .
D gene: .
J gene: TRBJ2-3
V gene: TRBV11-2
CDR3 DNA: TGTGCCACTAAAACAGGGAACACAGATACGCAGTATTTT
CDR3 protein: CATKTGNTDTQYF

clone size: .
D gene: .
J gene: TRBJ2-2
V gene: TRBV7-3
CDR3 DNA: TGTGCCTCGAACGGGGGAGTGGGGGAGCTGTTTTTT
CDR3 protein: CASNGGVGELFF

clone size: .
D gene: .
J gene: TRBJ2-7
V gene: TRBV18
CDR3 DNA: TGTGCCAGCTCACTAGTTCAGGGGGGCTACTCTCTCTACGAGCAGTACTTC
CDR3 protein: CASSLVQGGYSLYEQYF

clone size: .
D gene: .
J gene: TRBJ2-5
V gene: TRBV4-3
CDR3 DNA: TGCGCCAGCAGCCAAGATCCGGGGGGCTGGGAGACCCAGTACTTC
CDR3 protein: CASSQDPGGWETQYF

clone size: .
D gene: TRBD1
J gene: TRBJ2-5
V gene: TRBV5-6
CDR3 DNA: TGTGCCAGCAGCCATGACAGGGGGCTCCAAGAGACCCAGTACTTC
CDR3 protein: CASSHDRGLQETQYF

clone size: .
D gene: .
J gene: TRBJ2-7
V gene: TRBV29-1
CDR3 DNA: TGCAGCGTCGCTTGGAAACAGGCCTCCTACGAGCAGTACTTC
CDR3 protein: CSVAWKQASYEQYF

clone size: .
D gene: .
J gene: TRBJ1-5
V gene: TRBV6-5
CDR3 DNA: TGTGCCAGCAGTTACTCAGCAGGGATGGGGCCCCAGCATTTT
CDR3 protein: CASSYSAGMGPQHF

clone size: once
D gene: .
J gene: TRBJ2-3
V gene: TRBV11-3
CDR3 DNA: TGTGCCAGCAGCTTAGGCCTAGGGGCGGGGGCTGATACGCAGTATTTT
CDR3 protein: CASSLGLGAGADTQYF

clone size: .
D gene: TRBD2
J gene: TRBJ2-1
V gene: TRBV9
CDR3 DNA: TGTGCCAGCAGCGTCTCTGGCGGGGGGTTGGGGCTGAGTGAGCAGTTCTTC
CDR3 protein: CASSVSGGGLGLSEQFF

clone size: .
D gene: .
J gene: TRBJ1-6
V gene: TRBV12-3/TRBV12-4
CDR3 DNA: TGTGCCAGCAGTTCCCAAAATTCACCCCTCCACTTT
CDR3 protein: CASSSQNSPLHF

clone size: .
D gene: .
J gene: TRBJ2-5
V gene: TRBV27
CDR3 DNA: TGTGCCAGCAGTCCACTAGACAAGCAGACCCAGTACTTC
CDR3 protein: CASSPLDKQTQYF

clone size: .
D gene: TRBD1
J gene: TRBJ2-2
V gene: TRBV15
CDR3 DNA: TGTGCCACCAAAGGACAGGGGTGGTCCGGGGAGCTGTTTTTT
CDR3 protein: CATKGQGWSGELFF

clone size: .
D gene: .
J gene: TRBJ2-5
V gene: TRBV15
CDR3 DNA: TGTGCCTCCCCCGGGGGACAAGAGACCCAGTACTTC
CDR3 protein: CASPGGQETQYF

clone size: .
D gene: .
J gene: TRBJ1-3
V gene: TRBV7-9
CDR3 DNA: TGTGCCAGCAGCGCCGACAGGTCCGGAAACACCATATATTTT
CDR3 protein: CASSADRSGNTIYF

clone size: .
D gene: TRBD1
J gene: TRBJ1-1
V gene: TRBV9
CDR3 DNA: TGTGCCAGCAGCCCACGGACAGGAGAAGGCACTGAAGCTTTCTTT
CDR3 protein: CASSPRTGEGTEAFF